The present entry profiles one TCR beta chain with its context. What it recognizes is unknown. The CDR3 extends over 16 amino acids. The germline gives CDR1 MNHEY, CDR2 SVGAGI. V dropped 6 bases and J dropped 0 bases, with 12 bases sitting between them. This record comes from a study of blood T cells in healthy people across ages. Primers used in a second PCR of about 7 to 11 cycles were a sample-barcoded 5' primer and a J-beta primer mix. Every cDNA molecule bore a tag from a template-switch adaptor containing 12 random nucleotides. TCRdb recomputed calls from the 5' RACE reads with MiXCR, one row per CDR3 protein. The data hold some 1.5 million distinct CDR3 sequences, with about 30% observed a single time. Findings and caveats of the study: Roughly linearly, TCR beta diversity per million T cells fell as age increased. Long-lived donors carried more naive CD4+ cells and greater diversity than aged donors. Diversity estimated from one million T cells was considered an underestimate.

The sequence derives from a woman aged 25 to 39 in good health. The V call is TRBV6-5, the J call TRBJ2-6; D is ambiguous. Material for sequencing was blood. The CDR3 reads CASSPTTFSGANVLTF. As DNA, the CDR3 is TGTGCCAGCAGCCCGACCACCTTCTCTGGGGCCAACGTCCTGACTTTC.